A selection of T cell receptor beta chains follows, all from one sample in a study of T cell changes during pregnancy in multiple sclerosis. The repertoire was sequenced with immunoSEQ multiplex PCR; TCRdb's copy has only in-frame clones and lacks some. The profile shows approximately 40,000 clones, roughly 90% of them singletons. The sequencing used CD8+ T cells from peripheral blood mononuclear cells, collected in the third trimester of pregnancy. These TCRs come from a female donor with multiple sclerosis, enrolled in a pregnancy study. Both conserved end residues are part of each CDR3. A D gene is named only where the DNA matches it firmly. Expanded clones are given a class, and other clones once, few, many or no size at all.

J gene	clone size	D gene	CDR3 length	V gene	CDR3 DNA	CDR3 protein
TRBJ1-2	-	-	16	TRBV29-1	TGCAGCGTTGTACTGGGCAGGGGATTCCCTAACTATGGCTACACCTTC	CSVVLGRGFPNYGYTF
TRBJ2-1	-	TRBD1	17	TRBV25-1	TGTGCCAGCAGTGAATCCGGTGTCGAGGGGACAGCGCATGAGCAGTTCTTC	CASSESGVEGTAHEQFF
TRBJ2-2	-	TRBD2	15	TRBV30	TGTGCCTGGAGATACCGGGACTACCGCACCGGGGAGCTGTTTTTT	CAWRYRDYRTGELFF
TRBJ2-7	-	TRBD1	17	TRBV4-3	TGCGCCAGCAGCCAAGTAGTTGACAGGGCCTCCTCCTACGAGCAGTACTTC	CASSQVVDRASSYEQYF
TRBJ1-1	-	-	13	TRBV7-9	TGTGCCAGCAGCCCGGTCGGGGGCACTGAAGCTTTCTTT	CASSPVGGTEAFF
TRBJ2-2	medium-sized	-	14	TRBV6-4	TGTGCCAGCAGTGACGGGCGGGACACCGGGGAGCTGTTTTTT	CASSDGRDTGELFF
TRBJ2-7	-	TRBD2	15	TRBV15	TGTGCCACCAGTCCACTTGGGCGGGAGGGGTACGAGCAGTACTTC	CATSPLGREGYEQYF
TRBJ2-7	-	TRBD2	13	TRBV27	TGTGCCAGCAGTTTAACTAGCGGCTACGAGCAGTACTTC	CASSLTSGYEQYF
TRBJ1-1	-	TRBD1	14	TRBV19	TGTGCCAGTAGTTGGGACAGCATGAACACTGAAGCTTTCTTT	CASSWDSMNTEAFF
TRBJ2-2	once	-	18	TRBV21-1	TGTGCCAGCAAGGTATTAGCGGGACCTGACGCGAACACCGGGGAGCTGTTTTTT	CASKVLAGPDANTGELFF
TRBJ2-1	-	-	14	TRBV25-1	TGTGCCAGCAGCTGGGCTTCGTCCTACAATGAGCAGTTCTTC	CASSWASSYNEQFF
TRBJ2-3	-	-	12	TRBV7-9	TGTGCCAGCAGCTCGGGACTGGTGGGAGGTTATTTT	CASSSGLVGGYF
TRBJ2-7	-	TRBD1	15	TRBV16	TGTGCCAGCAGCCAATCGGACGGGACAGGGGGAGAGCAGTACTTC	CASSQSDGTGGEQYF
TRBJ2-4	few	-	15	TRBV6-5	TGTGCCAGCAGTTACTCTCCCGGCGGCAAAAACATTCAGTACTTC	CASSYSPGGKNIQYF
TRBJ2-7	-	-	14	TRBV6-5	TGTGCCAGCAGTTCACAGGGAAATCCCTACGAGCAGTACTTC	CASSSQGNPYEQYF
TRBJ1-5	few	-	16	TRBV19	TGTGCCAGTAGTATAGGCCATACAGGGTTCTTTCAGCCCCAGCATTTT	CASSIGHTGFFQPQHF
TRBJ2-1	-	-	15	TRBV11-2	TGTGCCAGCAGCTTATCGCGGGGGAAGGGGGGTCGGCAGTTCTTC	CASSLSRGKGGRQFF
TRBJ2-3	once	TRBD2	17	TRBV10-3	TGTGCCATCAGTCAAGGGACTAGCGGGAGAGGCACAGATACGCAGTATTTT	CAISQGTSGRGTDTQYF
TRBJ2-1	-	TRBD2	19	TRBV7-2	TGTGCCAGCAGCTTCCCAAAAACCATGAGTGGCGGGAGAACCAATGAGCAGTTCTTC	CASSFPKTMSGGRTNEQFF
TRBJ2-7	-	TRBD1	13	TRBV5-6	TGTGCCAGCAGCCTTGGGACAGGGGGTGAGCAGTACTTC	CASSLGTGGEQYF
TRBJ2-5	-	TRBD2	16	TRBV27	TGTGCCAGCAGTAGGATTAGCGGGAGGATACAAGAGACCCAGTACTTC	CASSRISGRIQETQYF
TRBJ2-1	-	-	13	TRBV4-1	TGCGCCAGCAGCCAAGAGACTATCCGTGAGCAGTTCTTC	CASSQETIREQFF
TRBJ1-4	-	TRBD1	17	TRBV4-3	TGCGCCAGCAGCCAAGAGGGACAGGGTTTTAGTAATGAAAAACTGTTTTTT	CASSQEGQGFSNEKLFF
TRBJ2-5	-	TRBD2	15	TRBV5-6	TGTGCCAGCAGCCCGACTAGCGGCGCCCAAGAGACCCAGTACTTC	CASSPTSGAQETQYF
TRBJ2-7	-	-	14	TRBV9	TGTGCCAGCAGCGTAGGCGGGACTCTCTACGAGCAGTACTTC	CASSVGGTLYEQYF
TRBJ2-7	-	TRBD2	13	TRBV7-9	TGTGCCAGCAGCGGGGGGGGGAGTTGGGAGCAGTACTTC	CASSGGGSWEQYF
TRBJ2-7	-	-	13	TRBV7-9	TGTGCCAGCAGCTTAACCGACTCCCCCGAGCAGTACTTC	CASSLTDSPEQYF
TRBJ2-2	-	-	14	TRBV5-5	TGTGCCAGCAGCCCGGACAGAAGGACCGGGGAGCTGTTTTTT	CASSPDRRTGELFF
TRBJ2-7	-	-	13	TRBV6-5	TGTGCCAGCAGTTACTCGTACTCCTACGAGCAGTACTTC	CASSYSYSYEQYF
TRBJ2-3	few	-	15	TRBV6-5	TGTGCCAGCAGTTACAGAGTAGCGGGCACAGATACGCAGTATTTT	CASSYRVAGTDTQYF
TRBJ2-1	-	TRBD2	17	TRBV27	TGTGCCAGCAGTTCCCCGAAGGCTAGCGGGAATGTTAATGAGCAGTTCTTC	CASSSPKASGNVNEQFF